A single sample is the source of the 2 T cell receptor beta chains below, sequenced in a study of cytomegalovirus exposure and HLA in healthy donors. The data were produced by immunoSEQ multiplex PCR, yet TCRdb's version contains in-frame clones alone and is incomplete. The sample records around 260,000 clones, 90% being singletons. Specimen: PBMCs. The receptors derive from a woman in her twenties or thirties in good health and CMV-seronegative.

The rearrangement uses TRBV5-1 and TRBJ1-1, with TRBD1 matching 9 bases. Losses at the gene ends were 2 bases for V and 0 bases for J; bases not matched to a gene: 5. CDR1 and CDR2 (germline): SGHRS, YFSETQ. CDR3 length: 16 residues. CDR3 sequence reads: CASSFGTGRMNTEAFF. Here the CDR3 DNA reads TGCGCCAGCAGCTTCGGGACAGGGAGGATGAACACTGAAGCTTTCTTT.

The chain is built from TRBV5-6 and TRBJ2-3; D may be TRBD2 (5 bases). The V and J ends lost 4 bases and 2 bases respectively, with 8 bases between them. This CDR3 comprises 13 residues. Germline CDR1 SGHDT, CDR2 YYEEEE. CDR3 in amino acids: CASSHSDTDTQYF. The CDR3 DNA reads as TGTGCCAGCAGCCATAGCGACACAGATACGCAGTATTTT.